This T cell receptor beta chain is drawn from a study of cytomegalovirus exposure and HLA in healthy donors. The V gene end was trimmed by 5 bases and the J gene end by 6 bases; junction bases not matched to a gene: 12. CDR3 length equals 16 residues. Germline-derived CDR1 and CDR2 are LNHDA and SQIVND (reference sequence). Primers for the PCR totalled 60 Vbeta and 13 Jbeta. Clones were read by immunoSEQ multiplex PCR, and TCRdb kept only the in-frame ones, dropping some. The sample lists 50,000 to 65,000 clones, more than 70% occurring once. The TCR sequence derives from a middle-aged woman in good health and CMV-seropositive. What was sequenced was PBMCs. The rearrangement joins TRBV19 to TRBJ2-1; 8 nucleotides line up with TRBD1. The CDR3, as DNA: TGTGCCAGTAGTCTTCGGACAGGGAGGTCTTTCAATGAGCAGTTCTTC. Protein: CASSLRTGRSFNEQFF.